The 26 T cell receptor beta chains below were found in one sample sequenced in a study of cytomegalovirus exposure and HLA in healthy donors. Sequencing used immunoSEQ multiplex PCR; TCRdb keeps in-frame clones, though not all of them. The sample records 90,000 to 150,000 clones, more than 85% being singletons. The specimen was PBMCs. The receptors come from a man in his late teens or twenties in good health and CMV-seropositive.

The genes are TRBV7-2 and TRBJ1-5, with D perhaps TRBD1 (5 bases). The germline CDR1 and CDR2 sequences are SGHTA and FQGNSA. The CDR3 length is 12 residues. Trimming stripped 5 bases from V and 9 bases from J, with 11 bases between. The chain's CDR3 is CASSLGLGPQHF. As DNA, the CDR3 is TGTGCCAGCAGCCTGGGACTGGGGCCCCAGCATTTT.

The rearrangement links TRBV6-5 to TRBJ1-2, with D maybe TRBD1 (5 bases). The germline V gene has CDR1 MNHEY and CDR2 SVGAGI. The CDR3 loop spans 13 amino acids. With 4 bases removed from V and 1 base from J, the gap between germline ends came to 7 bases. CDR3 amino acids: CASSSRVNYGYTF. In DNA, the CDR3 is TGTGCCAGCAGTTCCAGGGTTAACTATGGCTACACCTTC.

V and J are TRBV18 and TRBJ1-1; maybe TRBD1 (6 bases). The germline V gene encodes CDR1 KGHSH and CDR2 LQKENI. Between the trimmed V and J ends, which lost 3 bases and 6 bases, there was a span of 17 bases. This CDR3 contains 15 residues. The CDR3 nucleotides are TGTGCCAGCTCACCCTGGGACGCCGAGGGGGCTGAAGCTTTCTTT. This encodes CASSPWDAEGAEAFF.

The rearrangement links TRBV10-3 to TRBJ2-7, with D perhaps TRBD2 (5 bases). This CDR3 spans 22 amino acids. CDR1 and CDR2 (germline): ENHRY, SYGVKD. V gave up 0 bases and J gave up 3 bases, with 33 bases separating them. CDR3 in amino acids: CAISESTREGAPQNVPLYEQYF. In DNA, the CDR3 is TGTGCCATCAGTGAGTCGACTCGAGAGGGAGCACCCCAGAATGTACCTCTCTACGAGCAGTACTTC.

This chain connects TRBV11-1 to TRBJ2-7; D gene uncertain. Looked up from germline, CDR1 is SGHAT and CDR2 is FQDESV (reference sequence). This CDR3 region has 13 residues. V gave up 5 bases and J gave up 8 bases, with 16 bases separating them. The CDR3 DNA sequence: TGTGCCAGCAGCAGCCCGAGTCTTAGTCAGCAGTACTTC. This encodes CASSSPSLSQQYF.

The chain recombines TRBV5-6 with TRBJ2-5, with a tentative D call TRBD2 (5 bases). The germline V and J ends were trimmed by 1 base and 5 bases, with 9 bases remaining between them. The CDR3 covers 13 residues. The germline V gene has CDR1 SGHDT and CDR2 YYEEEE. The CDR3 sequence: CASSLNRGETQYF. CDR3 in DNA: TGTGCCAGCAGCTTGAACAGAGGGGAGACCCAGTACTTC.

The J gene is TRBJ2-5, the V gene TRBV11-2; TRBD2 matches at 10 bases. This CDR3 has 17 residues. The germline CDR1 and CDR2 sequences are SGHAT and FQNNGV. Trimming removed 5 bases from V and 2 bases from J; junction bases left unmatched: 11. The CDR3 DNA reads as TGTGCCAGCAGCCTCATACATCTAGCGGGGGCACAAGAGACCCAGTACTTC. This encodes CASSLIHLAGAQETQYF.

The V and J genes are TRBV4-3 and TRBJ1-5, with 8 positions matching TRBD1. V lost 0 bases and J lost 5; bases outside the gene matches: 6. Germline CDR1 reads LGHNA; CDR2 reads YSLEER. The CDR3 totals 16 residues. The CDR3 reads CASSQDSDRGYQPQHF. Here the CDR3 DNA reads TGCGCCAGCAGCCAAGATAGCGACAGGGGATATCAGCCCCAGCATTTT.

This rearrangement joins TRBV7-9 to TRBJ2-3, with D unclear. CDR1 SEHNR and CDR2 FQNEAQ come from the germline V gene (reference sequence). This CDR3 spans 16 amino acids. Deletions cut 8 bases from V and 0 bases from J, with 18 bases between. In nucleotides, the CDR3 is TGTGCCAGCCGACCCACTATTAGTCCTAGCACAGATACGCAGTATTTT. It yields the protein CASRPTISPSTDTQYF.

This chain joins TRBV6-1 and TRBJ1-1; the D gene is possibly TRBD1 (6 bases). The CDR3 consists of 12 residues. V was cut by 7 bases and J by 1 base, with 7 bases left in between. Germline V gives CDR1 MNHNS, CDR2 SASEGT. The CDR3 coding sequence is TGTGCCAGCAAGACAGGGAACACTGAAGCTTTCTTT. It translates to CASKTGNTEAFF.

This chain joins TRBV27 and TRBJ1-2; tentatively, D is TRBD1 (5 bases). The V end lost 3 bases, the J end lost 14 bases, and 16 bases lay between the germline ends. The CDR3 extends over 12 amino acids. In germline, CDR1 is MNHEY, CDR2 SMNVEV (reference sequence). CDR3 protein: CASSFGGTSWTF. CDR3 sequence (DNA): TGTGCCAGCAGTTTTGGGGGGACCAGCTGGACCTTC.

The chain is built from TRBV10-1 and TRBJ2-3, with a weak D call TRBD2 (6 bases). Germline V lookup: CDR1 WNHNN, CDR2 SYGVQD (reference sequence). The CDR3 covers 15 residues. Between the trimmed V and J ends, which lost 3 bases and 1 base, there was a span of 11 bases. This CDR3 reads CASSDPASGTDTQYF. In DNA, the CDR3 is TGCGCCAGCAGTGATCCGGCTAGCGGCACAGATACGCAGTATTTT.

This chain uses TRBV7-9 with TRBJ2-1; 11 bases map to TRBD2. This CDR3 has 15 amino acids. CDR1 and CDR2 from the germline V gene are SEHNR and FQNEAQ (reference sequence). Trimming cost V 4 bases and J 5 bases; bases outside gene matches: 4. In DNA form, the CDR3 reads TGTGCCAGCAGCTCAGGACTAGCGGGTAACAATGAGCAGTTCTTC. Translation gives CASSSGLAGNNEQFF.

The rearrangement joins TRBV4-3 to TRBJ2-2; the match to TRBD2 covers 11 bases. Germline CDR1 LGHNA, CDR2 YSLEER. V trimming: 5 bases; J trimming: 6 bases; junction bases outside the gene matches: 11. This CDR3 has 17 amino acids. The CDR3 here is CASSDRSSGGRSGELFF. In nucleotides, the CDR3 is TGCGCCAGCAGCGACAGATCTAGCGGGGGGCGGTCCGGGGAGCTGTTTTTT.

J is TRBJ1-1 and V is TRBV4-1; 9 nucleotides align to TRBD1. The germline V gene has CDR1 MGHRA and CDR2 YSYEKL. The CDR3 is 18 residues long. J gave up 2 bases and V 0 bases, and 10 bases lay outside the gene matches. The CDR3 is CASSQDRDRASFNTEAFF. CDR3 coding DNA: TGCGCCAGCAGCCAAGACCGGGACAGGGCCTCCTTTAACACTGAAGCTTTCTTT.

The CDR3 is CASSSRDRVNQPQHF. DNA of the CDR3: TGTGCCAGCAGTTCTCGGGACAGGGTAAATCAGCCCCAGCATTTT. The chain uses TRBV7-8 and TRBJ1-5; 9 positions agree with TRBD1. The CDR3 runs to 15 residues. Germline V CDR1 and CDR2: SGHVS, FQNEAQ. The V segment lost 6 bases and the J segment 4 bases; nucleotides outside the gene matches: 7. Supplemented by reference TRBV7-8 and TRBJ1-5, the full variable domain reads GAGVSQSPRYKVAKRGQDVALRCDPISGHVSLFWYQQALGQGPEFLTYFQNEAQLDKSGLPSDRFFAERPEGSVSTLKIQRTQQEDSAVYLCASSSRDRVNQPQHFGDGTRLSIL.

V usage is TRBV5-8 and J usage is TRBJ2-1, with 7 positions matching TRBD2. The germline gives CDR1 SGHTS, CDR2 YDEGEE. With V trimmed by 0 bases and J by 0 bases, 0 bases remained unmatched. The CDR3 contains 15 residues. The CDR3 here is CASSLGTSSYNEQFF. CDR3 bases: TGTGCCAGCAGCTTGGGGACTAGCTCCTACAATGAGCAGTTCTTC.

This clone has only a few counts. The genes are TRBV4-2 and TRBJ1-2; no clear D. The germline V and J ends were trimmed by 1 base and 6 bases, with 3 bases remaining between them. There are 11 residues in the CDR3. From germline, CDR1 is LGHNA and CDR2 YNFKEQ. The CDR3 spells CASSQVNGYTF. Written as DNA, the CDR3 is TGTGCCAGCAGCCAAGTCAATGGCTACACCTTC.

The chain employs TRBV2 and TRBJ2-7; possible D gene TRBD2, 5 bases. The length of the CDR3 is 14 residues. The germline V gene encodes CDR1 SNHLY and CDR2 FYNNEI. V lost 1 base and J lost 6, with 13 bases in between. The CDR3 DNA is TGTGCCAGCAGTGAAGTCGCGGGCCGTCGCGAGCAGTACTTC. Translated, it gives CASSEVAGRREQYF.

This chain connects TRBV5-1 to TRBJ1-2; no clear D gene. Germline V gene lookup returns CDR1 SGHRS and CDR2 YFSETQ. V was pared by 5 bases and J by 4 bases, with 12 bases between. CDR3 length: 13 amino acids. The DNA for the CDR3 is TGCGCCAGCAGATACTCGGGGAGCTATGGCTACACCTTC. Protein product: CASRYSGSYGYTF.

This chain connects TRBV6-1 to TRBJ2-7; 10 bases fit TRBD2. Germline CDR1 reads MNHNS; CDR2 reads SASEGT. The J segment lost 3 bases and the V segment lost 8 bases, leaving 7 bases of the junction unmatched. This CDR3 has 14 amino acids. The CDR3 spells CASWKRGGLYEQYF. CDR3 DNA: TGTGCCAGCTGGAAGCGGGGGGGCCTCTACGAGCAGTACTTC.

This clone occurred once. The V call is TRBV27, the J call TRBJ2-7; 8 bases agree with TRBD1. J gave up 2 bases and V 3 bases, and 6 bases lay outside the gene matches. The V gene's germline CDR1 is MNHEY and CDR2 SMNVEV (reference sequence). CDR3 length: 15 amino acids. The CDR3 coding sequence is TGTGCCAGCAGTTTTGGGACAGGCTTAGCCTACGAGCAGTACTTC. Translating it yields CASSFGTGLAYEQYF.

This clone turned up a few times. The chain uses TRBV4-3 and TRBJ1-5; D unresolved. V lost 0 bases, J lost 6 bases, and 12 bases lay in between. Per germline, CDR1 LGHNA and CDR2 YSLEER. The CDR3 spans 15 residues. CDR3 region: CASSQDRSRAQPQHF. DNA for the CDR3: TGCGCCAGCAGCCAAGACCGATCCCGAGCTCAGCCCCAGCATTTT.

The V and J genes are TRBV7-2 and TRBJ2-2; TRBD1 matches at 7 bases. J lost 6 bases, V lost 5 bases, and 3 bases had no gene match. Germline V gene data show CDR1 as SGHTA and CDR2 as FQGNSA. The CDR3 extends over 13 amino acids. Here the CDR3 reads CASSRGTAGELFF. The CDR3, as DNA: TGTGCCAGCAGCCGAGGGACAGCCGGGGAGCTGTTTTTT.

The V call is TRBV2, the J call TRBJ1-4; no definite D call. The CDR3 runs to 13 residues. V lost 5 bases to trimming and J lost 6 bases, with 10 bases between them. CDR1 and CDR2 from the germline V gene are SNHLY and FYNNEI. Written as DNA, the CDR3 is TGTGCCAGCAGTCTCGGACTGTATGAAAAACTGTTTTTT. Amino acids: CASSLGLYEKLFF. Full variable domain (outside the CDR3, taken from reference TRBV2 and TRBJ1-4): EPEVTQTPSHQVTQMGQEVILRCVPISNHLYFYWYRQILGQKVEFLVSFYNNEISEKSEIFDDQFSVERPDGSNFTLKIRSTKLEDSAMYFCASSLGLYEKLFFGSGTQLSVL.

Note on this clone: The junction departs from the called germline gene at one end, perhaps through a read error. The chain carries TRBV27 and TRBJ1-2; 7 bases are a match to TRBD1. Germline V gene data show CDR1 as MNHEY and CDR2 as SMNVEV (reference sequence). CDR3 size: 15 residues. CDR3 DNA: TGTGCCAGCAGCTTATCCCCCGGGACAGAACTTGACTACACCTTC. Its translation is CASSLSPGTELDYTF.